This entry describes one TCR beta chain. Its antigen is currently not known. Per-base qualities were not stored, and no clone one base away is much larger. The data were taken from a study of shared clonotypes between healthy human individuals (dated by TCRdb to about 2020). Regarding the study in general: A few men and two women, aged 18 to 49 years, made up the cohort. Per donor, three plates each were used for CD4 naive and CD4 memory, two for CD8 naive, and one for CD8 memory. Different laboratories and diverse techniques were used to prepare libraries and sequence TCR repertoires, to increase sequencing depth and limit assay-specific biases. Between about 0.8 and 9 billion PBMCs per donor were obtained by leukapheresis. To estimate repertoire size and how much clonotype sharing occurs between individuals, the study deeply sequenced the blood TCR repertoires of about 5 healthy adults. Study-wide findings and limitations: Naive subsets generally had larger estimated clonotype richness than memory subsets. Sampling was restricted to blood, and TCR repertoires in tissues likely differ from the TCR repertoires found in blood. Even with the large sequencing depth, rarefaction of the sorted-subset datasets indicated that sequencing was incomplete. The small number of donors limited the genetic and exposure-history diversity represented. Across a handful of donors, around 5.4% of naive CD4, roughly 3.5% of naive CD8, about 2.3% of memory CD4, and about 0.44% of memory CD8 clonotypes were shared. Higher generation probabilities were observed for clonotypes shared by all four sorted-subset donors than for non-shared clonotypes. Pairwise subsampling indicated that sequencing depth was expected to affect the degree of clonotype sharing among donors.

CDR1 and CDR2 are read off the germline V gene as ENHRY and SYGVKD. The CDR3 runs 14 amino acids, cysteine and phenylalanine included. Only the CDR3 portion is preserved as DNA: 42 bases, with reading frame beginning at the first base. Trimming takes 4 bases from V and 0 bases from J, and the germline ends sit 9 bases apart. Donors were healthy HIV-negative adults with no recently reported acute infections or vaccinations. Every donor was a Caucasian adult residing in Nashville, Tennessee, USA. CD4+ T cells were enriched through magnetic negative selection, after which naive cells were positively selected on CD45RA and the remaining negative fraction served as the memory subset. Blood was collected by leukapheresis, and PBMCs were isolated by Ficoll-Histopaque density gradient centrifugation and then cryopreserved in liquid nitrogen vapor phase. Analytical flow cytometry was used to check the purity and quantity of every magnetically sorted T cell population. From each sorted fraction, genomic DNA was isolated and quantified by UV absorbance on a Nanodrop 2000c.

Using the deep immunoSEQ assay, TCR CDR3 regions were amplified from genomic DNA by multiplex PCR. Extracted genomic DNA from each cell subset was spread evenly across all wells of several immunoSEQ 96-well plates, with each plate serving as a replicate. For sorted subsets, approximately 0.2 ug of genomic DNA, equivalent to 25,000 to 30,000 T cell genomes, went into each replicate PCR. Purified libraries were measured with a Qubit 3.0 fluorometer, size-checked on a Bioanalyzer 2100, and measured again with the KAPA Library Quantification kit. Each immunoSEQ 96-well plate was sequenced on its own single-read 150-cycle Illumina NextSeq 550 flow cell. In the original analysis: The immunoSEQ output contained only junctional sequences without quality scores, so filtering could not match that applied to full-length reads. To assign V/J genes and CDR3, sequences were annotated against IMGT germline references using PyIR, a Python wrapper for IgBLAST v1.9. Reads with weak V/J assignments (E-value above 1e-6), missing CDR3, stop codons, out-of-frame junctions, or ambiguous translated residues were removed. V3J clonotypes were defined by identical inferred V gene, J gene, and CDR3 amino acid sequence. The percentage overlap between two repertoires was calculated by dividing the number of shared unique clonotypes by the size of the smaller repertoire. Repertoire richness was assessed with RTK rarefaction, the Chao1 estimator, and Recon v2.1 estimates of unobserved clonotypes. Generation probabilities for all TCRbeta clonotypes obtained by the gDNA method from several donors were computed using OLGA. TCRdb took this table from immuneACCESS and kept in-frame rearrangements with V and J called. Such tables lack part of the clones; where checked against another copy, unresolved V genes explain under half of the gap, and the rest is unexplained. The D gene and trimming were derived from the DNA, and the V and J assignments and clone size from that table. The sample data list around 700,000 clones, and less than 80% of these were observed just once. The ten largest account for under 2% of the sample.

The receptor was derived from a woman aged 25-40 years in good health. The source material was memory CD4+ T cells sorted from blood. Taken with the paper, the label for cell subset or site translates to: CD45RA-negative fraction. This chain joins TRBV10-3 to TRBJ2-5, with no reliable assignment of the D segment. The CDR3 corresponds to CAISASPHQETQYF. DNA sequence: TGTGCCATCAGTGCGTCACCACACCAAGAGACCCAGTACTTC.